The 20 T cell receptor beta chains below were found in one sample sequenced in a study of cytomegalovirus exposure and HLA in healthy donors. The PCR ran on 60 Vbeta and 13 Jbeta primers. Generated by immunoSEQ multiplex PCR, the TCRdb table keeps only in-frame clones and is missing some. The sample table sets out 150,000 to 250,000 clones. Material for sequencing was PBMCs. These receptors were taken from a boy between 10 and 17 years old in good health and CMV-seronegative.

This chain joins TRBV6-1 and TRBJ1-5, with TRBD1 as a possible D gene (5 bases). The CDR3 consists of 13 residues. CDR1 MNHNS and CDR2 SASEGT come from the germline V gene. The DNA of the CDR3 is TGTGCAGTGGGCAGGGTGATCGGTCAGCCCCAGCATTTT. This encodes CAVGRVIGQPQHF.

J is TRBJ1-1 and V is TRBV5-4; 7 bases map to TRBD1. Germline V gives CDR1 SGHNT, CDR2 YYREEE (reference sequence). Germline trimming cut 4 bases from V and 4 bases from J; bases unmatched to any gene: 10. There are 15 residues in the CDR3. In nucleotides, the CDR3 is TGTGCCAGCAGCCCCAGGGGGGCCGTGTTCACTGAAGCTTTCTTT. This translates into CASSPRGAVFTEAFF.

This chain links TRBV27 with TRBJ1-2; D not resolved. V lost 6 bases and J lost 0, with 14 bases in between. From germline, CDR1 is MNHEY and CDR2 SMNVEV (reference sequence). The CDR3 totals 15 residues. The CDR3 loop is CASSSHQSTNYGYTF. CDR3 nucleotides: TGTGCCAGCAGCTCACACCAATCCACTAACTATGGCTACACCTTC.

The chain links TRBV5-4 to TRBJ2-2; D is perhaps TRBD2 (5 bases). The CDR3 sequence is 15 residues long. Trimming cost V 4 bases and J 2 bases, with 12 bases left between them. Germline-derived CDR1 and CDR2 are SGHNT and YYREEE (reference sequence). CDR3 region: CASSPSGSNTGELFF. The CDR3 bases are TGTGCCAGCAGCCCCTCTGGGAGTAACACCGGGGAGCTGTTTTTT. The whole variable domain, filled in from reference TRBV5-4 and TRBJ2-2, reads ETGVTQSPTHLIKTRGQQVTLRCSSQSGHNTVSWYQQALGQGPQFIFQYYREEENGRGNFPPRFSGLQFPNYSSELNVNALELDDSALYLCASSPSGSNTGELFFGEGSRLTVL.

The chain couples TRBV27 to TRBJ2-1, with a possible D match to TRBD2 (5 bases). Germline V lookup: CDR1 MNHEY, CDR2 SMNVEV (reference sequence). The CDR3 contains 13 residues. V was shortened by 2 bases and J by 10 bases, with 12 bases between the two germline ends. CDR3 amino acids: CASSLLGDLEQFF. The CDR3 nucleotides are TGTGCCAGCAGTTTACTCGGGGATTTAGAGCAGTTCTTC.

The V call is TRBV30, the J call TRBJ1-1, with 7 bases that match TRBD1. The germline V gene encodes CDR1 GTSNPN and CDR2 SVGIG (reference sequence). The CDR3 has 16 residues. The ends lost 0 bases at V and 1 base at J; junction bases unmatched: 8. CDR3 region: CAWSVLLHRGNTEAFF. In DNA form, the CDR3 reads TGTGCCTGGAGTGTACTTCTACACAGGGGGAACACTGAAGCTTTCTTT.

The rearrangement joins TRBV2 to TRBJ1-5; TRBD1 is a possible D gene (5 bases). The CDR3 covers 13 residues. Trimming took 4 bases from V and 3 from J, leaving 7 bases between them. CDR1 SNHLY and CDR2 FYNNEI come from the germline V gene. The CDR3 protein is CASSGQPNQPQHF. In nucleotides, the CDR3 is TGTGCCAGCAGTGGACAGCCCAATCAGCCCCAGCATTTT. The full variable domain, in which reference TRBV2 and TRBJ1-5 provide the parts outside the CDR3, is EPEVTQTPSHQVTQMGQEVILRCVPISNHLYFYWYRQILGQKVEFLVSFYNNEISEKSEIFDDQFSVERPDGSNFTLKIRSTKLEDSAMYFCASSGQPNQPQHFGDGTRLSIL.

Comments on this clone: At the DNA level, this CDR3 is encoded by other sequences in the same sample as well. The rearrangement links TRBV28 to TRBJ2-7; a weak D match, TRBD2 (6 bases). V dropped 5 bases and J dropped 2 bases, with 19 bases sitting between them. In germline, CDR1 is MDHEN, CDR2 SYDVKM. The CDR3 spans 16 residues. The CDR3 region has the DNA TGTGCCAGCAGTGTGGGGTCGGGGGTAGGAACCTACGAGCAGTACTTC. Its translation is CASSVGSGVGTYEQYF. Full variable domain (missing parts from reference TRBV28 and TRBJ2-7): DVKVTQSSRYLVKRTGEKVFLECVQDMDHENMFWYRQDPGLGLRLIYFSYDVKMKEKGDIPEGYSVSREKKERFSLILESASTNQTSMYLCASSVGSGVGTYEQYFGPGTRLTVT.

The chain joins TRBV6-5 to TRBJ1-5; the D gene is possibly TRBD1 (6 bases). V was trimmed by 5 bases and J by 4 bases, leaving 12 bases between them. The CDR3 is made up of 14 amino acids. CDR1 is MNHEY, CDR2 SVGAGI, per germline. The CDR3 region has the DNA TGTGCCAGCAGTAAACAGGGAATTAATCAGCCCCAGCATTTT. Its protein is CASSKQGINQPQHF.

CDR3 DNA: TGTGCCAGCGGAGAGACGACAGGGGTGGCCTATGGCTACACCTTC. Translating it yields CASGETTGVAYGYTF. J is TRBJ1-2 and V is TRBV28; 8 bases agree with TRBD1. Germline lookup yields CDR1 MDHEN and CDR2 SYDVKM. The CDR3 spans 15 residues. V lost 8 bases and J lost 4; bases outside the gene matches: 12.

V is TRBV9 and J is TRBJ2-2; D may be TRBD1 (5 bases). Germline assignment: CDR1 SGDLS and CDR2 YYNGEE. Between the trimmed V and J ends, which lost 5 bases and 4 bases, there was a span of 15 bases. The length of the CDR3 is 15 residues. In DNA, the CDR3 is TGTGCCAGCAGTTCCTTAGACAGCGTCACCGGGGAGCTGTTTTTT. Its protein is CASSSLDSVTGELFF.

In nucleotides, the CDR3 is TGTGCCAGCACCGACTCCGTGAGGGCCACAATCTACGAGCAGTACTTC. Translation gives CASTDSVRATIYEQYF. The chain combines TRBV7-9 with TRBJ2-7; D is perhaps TRBD2 (5 bases). V lost 7 bases, J lost 3 bases, and 22 bases lay in between. The CDR3 runs 16 residues. Germline V lookup: CDR1 SEHNR, CDR2 FQNEAQ (reference sequence).

This chain connects TRBV18 to TRBJ1-5, with 9 bases that match TRBD1. The CDR3 is made up of 15 amino acids. The germline V gene encodes CDR1 KGHSH and CDR2 LQKENI. Unmatched junction bases numbered 1, after V lost 3 bases and J lost 1 base. CDR3 coding DNA: TGTGCCAGCTCACCGGGGACAGGGAGCAATCAGCCCCAGCATTTT. As protein: CASSPGTGSNQPQHF.

The V gene is TRBV2, the J gene TRBJ2-2, with 11 bases aligning to TRBD2. Trimming took 4 bases from V and 7 from J; bases not matched to a gene: 8. This CDR3 region has 16 residues. Germline assignment: CDR1 SNHLY and CDR2 FYNNEI. The CDR3 DNA is TGTGCCAGCAGTGCGTTAGCGGGGGGGTACGGCGGGGAGCTGTTTTTT. As protein: CASSALAGGYGGELFF.

CDR3 sequence reads: CASSTGNGGYTF. CDR3 coding DNA: TGTGCCAGTTCGACAGGGAATGGCGGCTACACCTTC. The V call is TRBV7-9, the J call TRBJ1-2; 7 positions match TRBD1. V dropped 9 bases and J dropped 8; count of bases not matched to a gene: 9. The CDR3 consists of 12 residues. Germline lookup yields CDR1 SEHNR and CDR2 FQNEAQ (reference sequence).

The chain couples TRBV6-5 to TRBJ1-2, with D tentatively TRBD1 (5 bases). CDR3 length: 14 amino acids. Per the germline V gene, CDR1 is MNHEY and CDR2 is SVGAGI. Trimming took 2 bases from V and 1 from J, leaving 8 bases between them. CDR3 residues: CASSYGGLNYGYTF. The CDR3 DNA reads TGTGCCAGCAGTTACGGGGGACTTAACTATGGCTACACCTTC.

The V call is TRBV7-3, the J call TRBJ2-2; tentatively, D is TRBD1 (6 bases). The germline V gene has CDR1 SGHTA and CDR2 FQGTGA. V shed 2 bases and J shed 5 bases, with 6 bases lying between them. CDR3 size: 13 residues. CDR3 region: CASSLQGTGELFF. The CDR3 nucleotides read TGTGCCAGCAGCTTACAGGGGACCGGGGAGCTGTTTTTT.

V gene TRBV5-1 combines with J gene TRBJ2-1, with 7 bases aligning to TRBD2. The CDR3 covers 16 residues. CDR1 SGHRS and CDR2 YFSETQ come from the germline V gene. The V segment lost 1 base and the J segment 6 bases; nucleotides outside the gene matches: 10. CDR3 sequence reads: CASSLLVGGSPNEQFF. CDR3 nucleotide sequence: TGCGCCAGCAGCTTGTTGGTGGGGGGGAGTCCCAATGAGCAGTTCTTC.

The rearrangement joins TRBV19 to TRBJ2-5, with D tentatively TRBD1 (6 bases). Germline values: CDR1 LNHDA, CDR2 SQIVND (reference sequence). The CDR3 spans 16 residues. V lost 4 bases and J lost 1, with 16 bases in between. CDR3 region: CASSTVTGHLQETQYF. In nucleotides, the CDR3 is TGTGCCAGTAGTACTGTCACGGGACACCTCCAAGAGACCCAGTACTTC.

V and J are TRBV10-1 and TRBJ2-2; D gene ambiguous. Germline V gives CDR1 WNHNN, CDR2 SYGVQD (reference sequence). This CDR3 has 12 residues. Trimming stripped 5 bases from V and 3 bases from J, with 4 bases between. CDR3 DNA sequence: TGCGCCAGCAGTCCTCACACCGGGGAGCTGTTTTTT. It is translated as CASSPHTGELFF.